The source of this T cell receptor (beta chain) is a study of blood T cell repertoires in COVID-19. At the level of the study: Sites in the United States, Italy and Spain provided acute and convalescent COVID-19 samples. PBMCs, B-cell-depleted T cells, or T cells were the source of the cDNA or gDNA that made up the material.

The authors' processing: Amplification with reference gene primers provided the estimates of nucleated cell counts. Clones were sequenced by immunoSEQ multiplex PCR, and TCRdb holds only the in-frame ones, with some missing. The D gene and trimming were derived from the DNA, and the V and J assignments and clone size from that table. The data contain approximately 100,000 clones, roughly 88% of them seen just once; the ten biggest clones take up 5.5% to 6.5%. There are 14 residues in the CDR3. Germline values: CDR1 SGHTA, CDR2 FQGNSA. The V end was cut by 6 bases, the J end by 5 bases, with 14 bases between.

What was sequenced was peripheral blood. This rearrangement joins TRBV7-2 to TRBJ1-5; D call uncertain. The TCR sequence derives from an older woman with acute or convalescent COVID-19. CDR3 sequence: CASSSGRRYQPQHF. CDR3 sequence (DNA): TGTGCCAGCAGTTCCGGGAGGAGGTATCAGCCCCAGCATTTT.